The 17 T cell receptor beta chains below were found in one sample sequenced in a study of cytomegalovirus exposure and HLA in healthy donors. The study ran its PCR with 60 Vbeta and 13 Jbeta primers. Using immunoSEQ multiplex PCR, the repertoire was profiled, and TCRdb retains in-frame clones only, with some absent. The repertoire holds 90,000 to 120,000 clones, with approximately 77% as singletons. Sequencing was performed on PBMCs. The origin of the receptors is a male donor in good health and CMV-seropositive.

This clone was detected only a few times. The CDR3 sequence: CASSPTGTGYNEQFF. The CDR3 nucleotides are TGTGCCAGCAGTCCGACCGGGACAGGGTACAATGAGCAGTTCTTC. The rearrangement uses TRBV5-6 and TRBJ2-1, with TRBD1 identical over 9 bases. This CDR3 is built from 15 residues. V trimming: 5 bases; J trimming: 4 bases; junction bases outside the gene matches: 7. CDR1 is SGHDT and CDR2 is YYEEEE in the germline V gene.

The chain recombines TRBV6-5 with TRBJ1-1; D perhaps matches TRBD1 (5 bases). V was trimmed by 0 bases and J by 8 bases, leaving 13 bases between them. From germline, CDR1 is MNHEY and CDR2 SVGAGI. The CDR3 runs 14 residues. The CDR3: CASSYSADSSEAFF. In DNA, the CDR3 is TGTGCCAGCAGTTACTCGGCAGACAGTTCCGAAGCTTTCTTT.

The rearrangement uses TRBV30 and TRBJ2-3, with TRBD1 matching 9 bases. The CDR3 has 14 amino acids. Germline CDR1 and CDR2: GTSNPN and SVGIG (reference sequence). V gave up 5 bases and J gave up 5 bases; unmatched junction bases: 8. The CDR3 DNA reads TGTGCCTGGGATCGTGACAGGGGGTTAGATACGCAGTATTTT. The encoded protein is CAWDRDRGLDTQYF. The complete variable domain, with remaining parts taken from reference TRBV30 and TRBJ2-3, reads SQTIHQWPATLVQPVGSPLSLECTVEGTSNPNLYWYRQAAGRGLQLLFYSVGIGQISSEVPQNLSASRPQDRQFILSSKKLLLSDSGFYLCAWDRDRGLDTQYFGPGTRLTVL.

This clone appeared once. The chain's CDR3 is CASSPRPSGGGYEQYF. The CDR3 DNA reads as TGTGCCAGCAGCCCAAGGCCCAGTGGCGGAGGCTACGAGCAGTACTTC. The V gene is TRBV7-8, the J gene TRBJ2-7, with D possibly being TRBD2 (5 bases). The CDR3 contains 16 residues. V lost 5 bases and J 3 bases, leaving 20 bases between the germline ends. Looked up from germline, CDR1 is SGHVS and CDR2 is FQNEAQ. The whole variable domain, filled in from reference TRBV7-8 and TRBJ2-7, reads GAGVSQSPRYKVAKRGQDVALRCDPISGHVSLFWYQQALGQGPEFLTYFQNEAQLDKSGLPSDRFFAERPEGSVSTLKIQRTQQEDSAVYLCASSPRPSGGGYEQYFGPGTRLTVT.

This chain joins TRBV7-9 and TRBJ1-1, with D tentatively TRBD1 (5 bases). V lost 6 bases and J 2 bases, leaving 19 bases between the germline ends. Germline loops: CDR1 SEHNR, CDR2 FQNEAQ (reference sequence). The CDR3 contains 16 residues. In DNA form, the CDR3 reads TGTGCCAGCAGTCTTAGAACACAGGCCTTTAACACTGAAGCTTTCTTT. Translated: CASSLRTQAFNTEAFF.

V usage is TRBV5-5 and J usage is TRBJ2-5; D possibly corresponds to TRBD1 (5 bases). This CDR3 spans 14 amino acids. V was shortened by 2 bases and J by 5 bases, with 13 bases between the two germline ends. CDR1 is SGHKS and CDR2 is YYEKEE in the germline V gene (reference sequence). This CDR3 reads CASSFEQAAETQYF. Written as DNA, the CDR3 is TGTGCCAGCAGCTTTGAACAGGCGGCTGAGACCCAGTACTTC.

V is TRBV19 and J is TRBJ1-5; D ambiguous. Trimming removed 5 bases from V and 6 bases from J, with 11 bases in between. CDR1 and CDR2 from the germline V gene are LNHDA and SQIVND (reference sequence). The CDR3 has 13 amino acids. The CDR3: CASSSQVGQPQHF. The CDR3 DNA reads TGTGCCAGTAGTTCTCAGGTGGGTCAGCCCCAGCATTTT.

V and J are TRBV5-8 and TRBJ1-2; D is possibly TRBD1 (6 bases). This CDR3 is 14 amino acids long. Looked up from germline, CDR1 is SGHTS and CDR2 is YDEGEE. Deletions cut 0 bases from V and 4 bases from J, with 10 bases between. CDR3 in DNA: TGTGCCAGCAGCTTGGTGGGGGCAGGCTATGGCTACACCTTC. This gives the protein CASSLVGAGYGYTF.

This chain joins TRBV19 and TRBJ2-2, with D perhaps TRBD1 (5 bases). CDR1 and CDR2 from the germline V gene are LNHDA and SQIVND (reference sequence). This CDR3 comprises 13 residues. Trimming took off 9 bases at V and 5 bases at J, with 13 bases between the two ends. The CDR3 DNA follows: TGTGCCAGCCGACAGTCCGGGACCGGGGAGCTGTTTTTT. Protein product: CASRQSGTGELFF.

This sequence joins TRBV5-1 and TRBJ2-5; D perhaps matches TRBD2 (6 bases). Germline values: CDR1 SGHRS, CDR2 YFSETQ. Trimming took off 1 base at V and 2 bases at J, with 12 bases between the two ends. This CDR3 comprises 15 residues. In nucleotides, the CDR3 is TGCGCCAGCAGCTTGCAACGGGGGAAACAAGAGACCCAGTACTTC. It yields the protein CASSLQRGKQETQYF.

This sequence joins TRBV29-1 and TRBJ1-5, with unresolved D. The V gene lost 7 bases and the J gene lost 4 bases, with 11 bases spanning the gap. CDR3 length: 12 amino acids. Looked up from germline, CDR1 is SQVTM and CDR2 is ANQGSEA. This CDR3 is CSARVSNQPQHF. CDR3 in DNA: TGCAGCGCCCGGGTGTCAAATCAGCCCCAGCATTTT.

The chain couples TRBV10-2 to TRBJ1-4; no definite D call. V lost 7 bases, J lost 0 bases, and 9 bases lay in between. The CDR3 is 14 residues long. CDR1 and CDR2 from the germline V gene are WSHSY and SAAADI. Here the CDR3 DNA reads TGCGCCAGCACTCAATCAGCAACTAATGAAAAACTGTTTTTT. Translation: CASTQSATNEKLFF.

The CDR3 spells CASGRGDNSPLHF. The CDR3 DNA sequence: TGTGCCAGCGGGAGGGGAGATAATTCACCCCTCCACTTT. V usage is TRBV6-1 and J usage is TRBJ1-6; perhaps TRBD1 as D (5 bases). Trimming pared 8 bases from V and 5 bases from J, leaving 10 bases between. CDR1 MNHNS and CDR2 SASEGT come from the germline V gene. The CDR3 loop spans 13 amino acids.

The genes are TRBV5-1 and TRBJ2-2; D gene uncertain. This CDR3 region has 16 residues. From germline, CDR1 is SGHRS and CDR2 YFSETQ. The V gene lost 0 bases and the J gene lost 6 bases, with 15 bases spanning the gap. CDR3 in amino acids: CASSLAGTARPGELFF. Written as DNA, the CDR3 is TGCGCCAGCAGCTTGGCCGGCACAGCCAGACCCGGGGAGCTGTTTTTT.

The chain joins TRBV7-2 to TRBJ1-2; possibly TRBD1 for D (5 bases). The CDR3 spans 13 residues. CDR1 and CDR2 (germline): SGHTA, FQGNSA. Trimming pared 8 bases from V and 1 base from J, leaving 11 bases between. The CDR3 here is CASGQGGNYGYTF. DNA of the CDR3: TGTGCCAGCGGGCAGGGTGGTAACTATGGCTACACCTTC. Supplemented by reference TRBV7-2 and TRBJ1-2, the full variable domain reads GAGVSQSPSNKVTEKGKDVELRCDPISGHTALYWYRQSLGQGLEFLIYFQGNSAPDKSGLPSDRFSAERTGGSVSTLTIQRTQQEDSAVYLCASGQGGNYGYTFGSGTRLTVV.

V gene TRBV5-1 combines with J gene TRBJ2-7; 10 bases are a match to TRBD2. Per the germline V gene, CDR1 is SGHRS and CDR2 is YFSETQ. The CDR3 length is 18 residues. The junction had 9 bases not matched to a gene; V was cut back by 0 bases and J by 0 bases. CDR3 residues: CASSLAIAGGFSSYEQYF. CDR3 DNA sequence: TGCGCCAGCAGCTTGGCGATAGCGGGGGGATTCAGCTCCTACGAGCAGTACTTC. The variable domain in full, completed from reference TRBV5-1 and TRBJ2-7, reads KAGVTQTPRYLIKTRGQQVTLSCSPISGHRSVSWYQQTPGQGLQFLFEYFSETQRNKGNFPGRFSGRQFSNSRSEMNVSTLELGDSALYLCASSLAIAGGFSSYEQYFGPGTRLTVT.

The chain joins TRBV6-7 to TRBJ1-5; D is possibly TRBD1 (5 bases). TRBV6-7 is noted as an ORF with a role that remains uncertain. V dropped 9 bases and J dropped 2 bases, with 17 bases sitting between them. The CDR3 contains 15 residues. The CDR3 region is CARTRTRHGNQPQHF. DNA of the CDR3: TGTGCCAGGACCCGGACAAGGCATGGCAATCAGCCCCAGCATTTT.